This passage covers 30 T cell receptor beta chains from one sample sequenced in a study of blood T cell repertoires in COVID-19. Profiled with immunoSEQ multiplex PCR; TCRdb holds only in-frame clones, not every one. The sample carries 120,000 to 150,000 clones, roughly 79% recorded once. The sequenced sample was peripheral blood. The receptors shown here come from a human donor with acute or convalescent COVID-19. The donor label of this sample is uncertain.

The J gene is TRBJ2-5, the V gene TRBV10-3, with TRBD2 as a possible D gene (6 bases). Trimming pared 3 bases from V and 3 bases from J, leaving 8 bases between. The germline V gene has CDR1 ENHRY and CDR2 SYGVKD. The CDR3 runs 13 residues. The CDR3 protein is CAISDGGKETQYF. Here the CDR3 DNA reads TGTGCCATCAGTGACGGGGGAAAAGAGACCCAGTACTTC.

The V call is TRBV5-4, the J call TRBJ2-5, with 7 bases fitting TRBD2. The CDR3 runs to 13 residues. Germline CDR1 reads SGHNT; CDR2 reads YYREEE (reference sequence). Unmatched junction bases numbered 3, after V lost 4 bases and J lost 3 bases. CDR3 in DNA: TGTGCCAGCAGCCCTGGACTAGAAGAGACCCAGTACTTC. It encodes CASSPGLEETQYF. Together with reference TRBV5-4 and TRBJ2-5, the CDR3 gives the full variable domain: ETGVTQSPTHLIKTRGQQVTLRCSSQSGHNTVSWYQQALGQGPQFIFQYYREEENGRGNFPPRFSGLQFPNYSSELNVNALELDDSALYLCASSPGLEETQYFGPGTRLLVL.

The chain couples TRBV6-2 or TRBV6-3 to TRBJ2-1; the match to TRBD2 covers 14 bases. This CDR3 has 14 residues. V dropped 4 bases and J dropped 15; count of bases not matched to a gene: 8. Germline assignment: CDR1 MNHEY and CDR2 SVGEGT. The CDR3 nucleotides read TGTGCCAGCAGTTCTGGGACTAGCGGGGGCCCAGGGTTCTTC. Protein sequence: CASSSGTSGGPGFF.

The gene calls are TRBV15 and TRBJ1-2, with 11 bases aligning to TRBD1. This CDR3 has 15 amino acids. With 4 bases clipped from V and 5 bases from J, the junction kept 6 bases outside the gene matches. CDR1 is LNHNV and CDR2 is YYDKDF in the germline V gene (reference sequence). The chain's CDR3 is CATSTWTGGAYGYTF. The CDR3 region has the DNA TGTGCCACCAGCACTTGGACAGGGGGCGCATATGGCTACACCTTC.

The chain uses TRBV29-1 and TRBJ1-2; TRBD1 might be the D (6 bases). The CDR3 is 11 amino acids. Per germline, CDR1 SQVTM and CDR2 ANQGSEA. Deletions cut 7 bases from V and 2 bases from J, with 8 bases between. This chain's CDR3 is CSAQGNYGYTF. The CDR3 region has the DNA TGCAGCGCACAGGGAAACTATGGCTACACCTTC.

The rearrangement links TRBV29-1 to TRBJ1-2; 11 bases line up with TRBD1. The CDR3 is made up of 14 amino acids. V shed 6 bases, J shed 8 bases, and the junction held 11 bases outside the gene matches. Looked up from germline, CDR1 is SQVTM and CDR2 is ANQGSEA. The CDR3 region has the DNA TGCAGCGTCGCCGTTCGGACAGGGGGCGAGGGCTACACCTTC. Amino acids: CSVAVRTGGEGYTF.

The chain joins TRBV6-6 to TRBJ1-2; tentatively, D is TRBD1 (6 bases). Germline CDR1 MNHNY, CDR2 SVGAGI (reference sequence). V was pared by 6 bases and J by 0 bases, with 11 bases between. The CDR3 length is 14 residues. CDR3 DNA sequence: TGTGCCAGCAGACAAGGACAGTCTAACTATGGCTACACCTTC. Its protein product is CASRQGQSNYGYTF.

V and J are TRBV4-2 and TRBJ1-1; D is possibly TRBD1 (6 bases). Per the germline V gene, CDR1 is LGHNA and CDR2 is YNFKEQ. The CDR3 has 12 amino acids. V was cut by 0 bases and J by 11 bases, with 10 bases left in between. The CDR3 DNA reads TGTGCCAGCAGCCAAGACCAGGGGAGCGCTTTCTTT. As protein: CASSQDQGSAFF.

The chain joins TRBV10-1 to TRBJ2-3; 8 bases are a match to TRBD2. Germline CDR1 reads WNHNN; CDR2 reads SYGVQD (reference sequence). The ends lost 2 bases at V and 4 bases at J; junction bases unmatched: 5. This CDR3 has 15 amino acids. CDR3 amino acids: CASSERRGVSDTQYF. DNA for the CDR3: TGCGCCAGCAGTGAGAGGCGGGGGGTTTCAGATACGCAGTATTTT.

This clone is a singleton in its sample. This chain uses TRBV3-1 (or the pseudogene TRBV3-2) with TRBJ2-7, with TRBD1 identical over 9 bases. The germline CDR1 and CDR2 sequences are LGHDT and YNNKEL (reference sequence). The junction had 8 bases not matched to a gene; V was cut back by 4 bases and J by 4 bases. CDR3 length: 15 residues. The CDR3 coding sequence is TGTGCCAGCAGCCCGTCGACAGGGGGTTGGTACGAGCAGTACTTC. Translation: CASSPSTGGWYEQYF.

The chain uses TRBV5-1 and TRBJ2-4, with 7 bases matching TRBD1. Trimming took 4 bases from V and 4 from J; bases not matched to a gene: 8. The CDR3 extends over 15 amino acids. Germline V gives CDR1 SGHRS, CDR2 YFSETQ. The CDR3 sequence is CASSLSDREKNIQYF. The DNA for the CDR3 is TGCGCCAGCAGCCTCTCCGACAGGGAGAAAAACATTCAGTACTTC.

J is TRBJ1-2 and V is TRBV2, with D possibly matching TRBD1 (5 bases). In germline, CDR1 is SNHLY, CDR2 FYNNEI. This CDR3 is built from 15 residues. V was clipped by 2 bases and J by 4 bases, with 14 bases between them. DNA for the CDR3: TGTGCCAGCAGTGAACAAAGGGGTCCGGCCTATGGCTACACCTTC. This codes for CASSEQRGPAYGYTF. Complete variable domain (other parts from reference TRBV2 and TRBJ1-2): EPEVTQTPSHQVTQMGQEVILRCVPISNHLYFYWYRQILGQKVEFLVSFYNNEISEKSEIFDDQFSVERPDGSNFTLKIRSTKLEDSAMYFCASSEQRGPAYGYTFGSGTRLTVV.

The V gene is TRBV11-3, the J gene TRBJ2-1; D might be TRBD1 (6 bases). CDR3 length: 16 amino acids. Trimming removed 5 bases from V and 2 bases from J, with 16 bases in between. Germline V lookup: CDR1 SGHNT, CDR2 YENEEA. CDR3 DNA: TGTGCCAGCAGCCCGAGGGGAAGGGGGACCTACAATGAGCAGTTCTTC. Protein sequence: CASSPRGRGTYNEQFF.

This clone was seen once. The rearrangement links TRBV24-1 to TRBJ1-5; a possible D gene is TRBD1 (5 bases). Per the germline V gene, CDR1 is KGHDR and CDR2 is SFDVKD. V lost 4 bases and J 3 bases, leaving 9 bases between the germline ends. The CDR3 has 14 residues. The CDR3 loop is CATSDRGFNQPQHF. Here the CDR3 DNA reads TGTGCCACCAGTGACCGGGGGTTCAATCAGCCCCAGCATTTT.

CDR3 bases: TGTGCCAGCAGCTTAGTGGCGCGGGGTGGAGAGACCCAGTACTTC. It is translated as CASSLVARGGETQYF. The gene calls are TRBV7-9 and TRBJ2-5; D may be TRBD2 (6 bases). This CDR3 has 15 amino acids. The V gene lost 1 base and the J gene lost 4 bases, with 13 bases spanning the gap. Germline V CDR1 and CDR2: SEHNR, FQNEAQ (reference sequence).

The CDR3 DNA reads TGTGCCTGGAGTGCGGGACTAGAGGGCAATGAGCAGTTCTTC. It encodes CAWSAGLEGNEQFF. The chain joins TRBV30 to TRBJ2-1, with 8 bases aligning to TRBD2. V shed 1 base and J 6 bases; nucleotides not matched to a gene: 5. Germline-derived CDR1 and CDR2 are GTSNPN and SVGIG (reference sequence). The CDR3 runs 14 residues.

V gene TRBV24-1 combines with J gene TRBJ2-3; a possible D gene is TRBD2 (5 bases). Trimming shortened V by 4 bases and J by 6 bases, and 16 bases separated the two germline ends. Germline V gives CDR1 KGHDR, CDR2 SFDVKD. The CDR3 spans 15 residues. CDR3 protein: CATSDLTLGADTQYF. The CDR3 DNA is TGTGCCACCAGTGACCTGACCCTGGGAGCGGATACGCAGTATTTT.

The CDR3 is CASRGTGRNEQYV. CDR3 DNA sequence: TGTGCCAGCAGGGGGACAGGGAGGAACGAGCAGTACGTC. The chain recombines TRBV6-5 with TRBJ2-7, with 9 positions matching TRBD1. Germline V gives CDR1 MNHEY, CDR2 SVGAGI. J was trimmed by 5 bases and V by 6 bases; bases with no gene match: 5. CDR3 length: 13 amino acids.

This clone occurred once. The V and J genes are TRBV10-3 and TRBJ1-1, with TRBD1 matching over 7 bases. The J segment lost 1 base and the V segment lost 7 bases, leaving 6 bases of the junction unmatched. The CDR3 has 14 residues. Germline loops: CDR1 ENHRY, CDR2 SYGVKD. CDR3: CAITRDSSNTEAFF. CDR3 in DNA: TGTGCCATCACCCGGGACAGCTCGAACACTGAAGCTTTCTTT.

This clone has a handful of counts. CDR3 protein: CASSRSYSGNSPLHF. The CDR3 coding sequence is TGTGCCAGCAGCCGATCGTACTCGGGGAATTCACCCCTCCACTTT. The chain uses TRBV3-1 (or the pseudogene TRBV3-2) and TRBJ1-6; no reliable D call. This CDR3 has 15 residues. V lost 4 bases, J lost 7 bases, and 14 bases lay in between. From germline, CDR1 is LGHDT and CDR2 YNNKEL (reference sequence).

With regard to this clone: One junction end disagrees with the germline gene, perhaps due to a read error. The chain couples TRBV7-8 to TRBJ2-1; 7 bases fit TRBD2. Germline CDR1 and CDR2: SGHVS and FQNEAQ. The CDR3 spans 14 residues. CDR3 sequence reads: CASSLELGTTARVF. The CDR3 nucleotides read TGTGCCAGCAGCTTAGAATTAGGGACTACCGCCAGGGTCTTC.

The V gene is TRBV20-1, the J gene TRBJ2-3; possibly TRBD1 for D (5 bases). CDR3 length: 11 amino acids. V lost 5 bases and J lost 6, with 9 bases in between. Germline V gene data show CDR1 as DFQATT and CDR2 as SNEGSKA (reference sequence). The CDR3 protein is CSAGNRDTQYF. The CDR3 DNA is TGCAGTGCTGGAAACAGGGATACGCAGTATTTT.

J is TRBJ2-1 and V is TRBV24-1, with TRBD1 matching over 7 bases. CDR1 KGHDR and CDR2 SFDVKD come from the germline V gene. The CDR3 runs to 13 residues. Trimming took 5 bases from V and 10 from J; bases not matched to a gene: 7. CDR3 region: CATSGGGWAEQFF. As DNA, the CDR3 is TGTGCCACCAGTGGAGGGGGCTGGGCAGAGCAGTTCTTC.

This clone was seen a single time. The genes are TRBV29-1 and TRBJ2-6, with D possibly TRBD2 on 6 matching bases. The CDR3 spans 13 residues. V was clipped by 7 bases and J by 2 bases, with 9 bases between them. Germline-derived CDR1 and CDR2 are SQVTM and ANQGSEA. The CDR3 DNA follows: TGCAGCGCCGGGGGTACTGGGGCCAACGTCCTGACTTTC. Its translation is CSAGGTGANVLTF.

CDR3 sequence reads: CASSRTGVAGNTIYF. Written as DNA, the CDR3 is TGTGCCAGCAGCCGGACAGGGGTAGCTGGAAACACCATATATTTT. This sequence joins TRBV7-9 and TRBJ1-3; TRBD1 aligns across 9 bases. Germline CDR1 and CDR2: SEHNR and FQNEAQ (reference sequence). CDR3 length equals 15 residues. After removal of 5 bases from V and 2 bases from J, the junction contained 4 bases not matched to a gene.

This chain joins TRBV12-5 and TRBJ1-1; D is unclear. V dropped 6 bases and J dropped 1 base, with 9 bases sitting between them. The CDR3 sequence is 13 residues long. The germline V gene encodes CDR1 LGHNT and CDR2 FRNRAP. The CDR3 DNA is TGTGCTAGTGGAGACGGAGCGAACACTGAAGCTTTCTTT. Amino acids: CASGDGANTEAFF. Full variable domain (outside the CDR3, taken from reference TRBV12-5 and TRBJ1-1): DARVTQTPRHKVTEMGQEVTMRCQPILGHNTVFWYRQTMMQGLELLAYFRNRAPLDDSGMPKDRFSAEMPDATLATLKIQPSEPRDSAVYFCASGDGANTEAFFGQGTRLTVV.

The gene calls are TRBV9 and TRBJ2-3, with D unclear. Looked up from germline, CDR1 is SGDLS and CDR2 is YYNGEE. This CDR3 is built from 15 residues. V lost 2 bases, J lost 2 bases, and 12 bases lay in between. The CDR3 sequence: CASSVDSSFTDTQYF. Written as DNA, the CDR3 is TGTGCCAGCAGCGTTGACTCCTCCTTCACAGATACGCAGTATTTT.

The gene calls are TRBV5-1 and TRBJ1-5; TRBD1 matches 8 bases. CDR3 size: 16 residues. CDR1 and CDR2 from the germline V gene are SGHRS and YFSETQ. V was clipped by 4 bases and J by 4 bases; unmatched bases: 10. The CDR3 region has the DNA TGCGCCAGCAGCATTGCACCCACAGGGGGAAATCAGCCCCAGCATTTT. Its protein is CASSIAPTGGNQPQHF.

This clone came up many times. The chain is built from TRBV9 and TRBJ1-1; no firm D call. In germline, CDR1 is SGDLS, CDR2 YYNGEE. The CDR3 is 12 amino acids. V was pared by 4 bases and J by 2 bases, with 6 bases between. The CDR3 is CASSPSNTEAFF. The CDR3, as DNA: TGTGCCAGCAGCCCTAGTAACACTGAAGCTTTCTTT.

V gene TRBV13 combines with J gene TRBJ1-2; no definite D call. The CDR3 has 14 amino acids. Germline-derived CDR1 and CDR2 are PRHDT and FYEKMQ (reference sequence). Trimming cost V 3 bases and J 6 bases, with 14 bases left between them. This CDR3 is CASSFSTGKNGYTF. The CDR3 coding sequence is TGTGCCAGCAGCTTTTCGACGGGGAAAAATGGCTACACCTTC.